These 12 T cell receptor beta chains were sequenced from one sample in a study of blood T cell repertoires in COVID-19. Profiled with immunoSEQ multiplex PCR; TCRdb holds only in-frame clones, not every one. Among some 230,000 clones, roughly 84% were seen once, and the ten largest hold about 5.1%. The sample consisted of peripheral blood. The receptors here all came from a woman in her sixties or seventies who had recovered from COVID-19.

In its sample, this clone was seen a few times. This chain joins TRBV4-1 and TRBJ1-2; TRBD1 might be the D (5 bases). Germline V lookup: CDR1 MGHRA, CDR2 YSYEKL. The CDR3 has 17 amino acids. V was shortened by 6 bases and J by 0 bases, with 20 bases between the two germline ends. The CDR3 is CASRRTPGGSTNYGYTF. The CDR3 coding sequence is TGCGCCAGCAGAAGGACCCCGGGGGGATCAACTAACTATGGCTACACCTTC.

The CDR3 nucleotides read TGTGCCAGCAGTCGGGGACAGGGTTTTTACGAGCAGTACTTC. This translates into CASSRGQGFYEQYF. This chain joins TRBV2 and TRBJ2-7; 9 nucleotides agree with TRBD1. The CDR3 covers 14 residues. J gave up 4 bases and V 5 bases, and 6 bases lay outside the gene matches. Germline CDR1 and CDR2: SNHLY and FYNNEI.

The chain uses TRBV24-1 and TRBJ2-3; 9 positions match TRBD1. Trimming took 7 bases from V and 6 from J; bases not matched to a gene: 4. The germline V gene encodes CDR1 KGHDR and CDR2 SFDVKD. This CDR3 is 13 amino acids long. In DNA form, the CDR3 reads TGTGCCACCAGCCCCGGGACAGGGGATACGCAGTATTTT. It encodes CATSPGTGDTQYF.

In this sample, this clone turned up once. V usage is TRBV30 and J usage is TRBJ1-2; no definite D call. With 0 bases removed from V and 8 bases from J, the gap between germline ends came to 10 bases. CDR1 GTSNPN and CDR2 SVGIG come from the germline V gene (reference sequence). The CDR3 runs to 12 residues. The CDR3 DNA reads as TGTGCCTGGAGTGTTTGGGTGGGCGGCTACACCTTC. Translation: CAWSVWVGGYTF.

The rearrangement uses TRBV4-2 and TRBJ2-7; 7 nucleotides align to TRBD1. The CDR3 runs 18 residues. Germline CDR1 and CDR2: LGHNA and YNFKEQ. After removal of 0 bases from V and 5 bases from J, the junction contained 16 bases not matched to a gene. In DNA, the CDR3 is TGTGCCAGCAGCCAAGATCTGTCCAACACAGGGGTACGGAACGAGCAGTACTTC. Encoded protein: CASSQDLSNTGVRNEQYF.

This clone was counted a few times. V usage is TRBV19 and J usage is TRBJ1-5; D gene ambiguous. This CDR3 contains 13 residues. Trimming removed 5 bases at V and 3 bases at J, with 8 bases between. Germline assignment: CDR1 LNHDA and CDR2 SQIVND (reference sequence). CDR3 residues: CASSPGLNQPQHF. CDR3 coding DNA: TGTGCCAGTAGTCCTGGACTCAATCAGCCCCAGCATTTT.

The gene calls are TRBV18 and TRBJ1-1; D is unresolved. V was cut by 6 bases and J by 5 bases, with 13 bases left in between. The CDR3 covers 13 residues. The germline gives CDR1 KGHSH, CDR2 LQKENI. CDR3 DNA sequence: TGTGCCAGCTCCCCGGGAGGGCGAACTGAAGCTTTCTTT. It encodes CASSPGGRTEAFF.

The chain has TRBV2 and TRBJ1-1, with D hard to call. The CDR3 extends over 14 amino acids. V shed 9 bases and J shed 1 base, with 15 bases lying between them. Germline V CDR1 and CDR2: SNHLY, FYNNEI. The CDR3 loop reads CASSLFAANTEAFF. The CDR3 coding sequence is TGTGCCAGTTCCCTGTTCGCGGCGAACACTGAAGCTTTCTTT. The full variable domain, with the rest looked up from reference TRBV2 and TRBJ1-1, is EPEVTQTPSHQVTQMGQEVILRCVPISNHLYFYWYRQILGQKVEFLVSFYNNEISEKSEIFDDQFSVERPDGSNFTLKIRSTKLEDSAMYFCASSLFAANTEAFFGQGTRLTVV.

V gene TRBV11-1 combines with J gene TRBJ1-5; D is possibly TRBD1 (5 bases). The V and J ends lost 2 bases and 6 bases respectively, with 8 bases between them. The CDR3 contains 13 residues. CDR1 is SGHAT, CDR2 FQDESV, per germline (reference sequence). CDR3: CASSLTGGQPQHF. In nucleotides, the CDR3 is TGTGCCAGCAGCTTAACGGGGGGTCAGCCCCAGCATTTT.

This chain uses TRBV6-5 with TRBJ1-2; D gene unclear. The germline V gene encodes CDR1 MNHEY and CDR2 SVGAGI. V lost 5 bases and J lost 5, with 9 bases in between. CDR3 length equals 12 residues. CDR3 in amino acids: CASSLTVYGYTF. In nucleotides, the CDR3 is TGTGCCAGCAGTCTTACGGTTTATGGCTACACCTTC.

The CDR3 nucleotides are TGTGCCAGCACAGACAGGGGGGACTATGGCTACACCTTC. Its translation is CASTDRGDYGYTF. The gene calls are TRBV6-5 and TRBJ1-2; TRBD1 matches 9 bases. The length of the CDR3 is 13 residues. The junction had 3 bases not matched to a gene; V was cut back by 7 bases and J by 3 bases. From germline, CDR1 is MNHEY and CDR2 SVGAGI.

The chain has TRBV29-1 and TRBJ1-3; D might be TRBD1 (6 bases). Trimming took 6 bases from V and 7 from J, leaving 22 bases between them. This CDR3 has 15 amino acids. Per germline, CDR1 SQVTM and CDR2 ANQGSEA. DNA for the CDR3: TGCAGCGTGCTCTTGGGGGTGGGGGCTCTGAACACCATATATTTT. Its protein product is CSVLLGVGALNTIYF.